A single sample gave rise to the 10 T cell receptor beta chains below, sequenced in a study of T cells in Graves' hyperthyroidism and ophthalmopathy. Amplification targeted TCR beta CDR3 regions from RNA transcripts. HTBI primers were the set used in a first-round RT-PCR of the TCR CDR3. TCRdb reanalysed the multiplex PCR reads using MiXCR and keeps one entry per CDR3 protein. This sample yields more than 300,000 distinct CDR3 sequences, of which 18% are seen a single time; 40% belongs to the top ten. Sequences were obtained from blood. These receptors originate from a man aged 18 to 29 with Graves' ophthalmopathy.

Ten or more counts support this clonotype. This chain connects TRBV5-6 to TRBJ1-2; TRBD1 might be the D (6 bases). The CDR3 length is 13 residues. V lost 2 bases to trimming and J lost 4 bases, with 9 bases between them. CDR1 is SGHDT, CDR2 YYEEEE, per germline. The CDR3 DNA reads TGTGCCAGCAGCTTACAGGGTGTCTATGGCTACACCTTC. Its protein product is CASSLQGVYGYTF.

This sequence joins TRBV12-3 or TRBV12-4 and TRBJ2-1, with 9 bases aligning to TRBD2. The CDR3 has 13 residues. With 6 bases clipped from V and 9 bases from J, the junction kept 6 bases outside the gene matches. The CDR3 DNA reads as TGTGCCAGCAGGAGCGGGGGGCGGGGTGAGCAGTTCTTC. Its protein product is CASRSGGRGEQFF.

Ten or more counts support this clonotype. The chain uses TRBV3-1 and TRBJ1-2, with D maybe TRBD1 (6 bases). Germline V gene sequence: CDR1 LGHDT, CDR2 YNNKEL (reference sequence). Trimming removed 5 bases from V and 3 bases from J, with 16 bases in between. This CDR3 spans 15 amino acids. CDR3 in amino acids: CASSGPGAPYYGYTF. The CDR3 DNA follows: TGTGCCAGCAGCGGGCCGGGGGCCCCATACTATGGCTACACCTTC.

The sample holds many counts of this clonotype. The rearrangement uses TRBV6-2 or TRBV6-3 and TRBJ2-3, with unresolved D. The CDR3 extends over 13 amino acids. Trimming shortened V by 4 bases and J by 3 bases, and 8 bases separated the two germline ends. Germline V lookup: CDR1 MNHEY, CDR2 SVGEGT. The chain's CDR3 is CASSLAETDTQYF. In DNA, the CDR3 is TGTGCCAGCAGTTTGGCGGAAACAGATACGCAGTATTTT.

This clonotype has at least ten counts. The J gene is TRBJ2-7, the V gene TRBV3-1; 7 bases are a match to TRBD2. The CDR3 runs 16 residues. The germline gives CDR1 LGHDT, CDR2 YNNKEL (reference sequence). The trim removed 2 bases at V and 0 bases at J, leaving 7 bases unmatched. In DNA, the CDR3 is TGTGCCAGCAGCCAATATCCTAGCGGCACCTCCTACGAGCAGTACTTC. It is translated as CASSQYPSGTSYEQYF.

The chain is built from TRBV5-1 and TRBJ2-3; the D gene is possibly TRBD2 (6 bases). Between the trimmed V and J ends, which lost 5 bases and 1 base, there was a span of 17 bases. Germline V gene sequence: CDR1 SGHRS, CDR2 YFSETQ. This CDR3 is built from 16 residues. CDR3 DNA: TGCGCCAGCAGGAGGATAGCGGAGGCCGGCACAGATACGCAGTATTTT. Translation: CASRRIAEAGTDTQYF. The full variable domain, in which reference TRBV5-1 and TRBJ2-3 provide the parts outside the CDR3, is KAGVTQTPRYLIKTRGQQVTLSCSPISGHRSVSWYQQTPGQGLQFLFEYFSETQRNKGNFPGRFSGRQFSNSRSEMNVSTLELGDSALYLCASRRIAEAGTDTQYFGPGTRLTVL.

Only a few counts were recorded for this clonotype. This sequence joins TRBV28 and TRBJ1-4, with D unresolved. The CDR3 has 12 residues. Germline values: CDR1 MDHEN, CDR2 SYDVKM. V was trimmed by 6 bases and J by 4 bases, leaving 6 bases between them. CDR3 in amino acids: CASRNDNEKLFF. The CDR3 DNA follows: TGTGCCAGCAGGAATGATAATGAAAAACTGTTTTTT.

The chain joins TRBV11-2 to TRBJ2-1; TRBD1 matches at 8 bases. Germline V lookup: CDR1 SGHAT, CDR2 FQNNGV. The CDR3 length is 13 residues. The junction had 3 bases not matched to a gene; V was cut back by 4 bases and J by 7 bases. CDR3 region: CASSSTGANEQFF. The CDR3 bases are TGTGCCAGCAGCTCGACAGGGGCTAATGAGCAGTTCTTC.

CDR3 protein: CASSFGDPNTGELFF. CDR3 in DNA: TGCGCCAGCAGCTTTGGGGACCCTAACACCGGGGAGCTGTTTTTT. This rearrangement joins TRBV5-1 to TRBJ2-2, with D perhaps given as TRBD1 or TRBD2 (5 bases each). CDR1 and CDR2 (germline): SGHRS, YFSETQ. Trimming removed 2 bases at V and 2 bases at J, with 10 bases between. This CDR3 is 15 amino acids long.

This clonotype appeared many times. The gene calls are TRBV18 and TRBJ2-7; D unclear. CDR1 KGHSH and CDR2 LQKENI come from the germline V gene. V was clipped by 4 bases and J by 4 bases, with 11 bases between them. The CDR3 extends over 13 amino acids. The CDR3 region is CASSRGEPYEQYF. CDR3 coding DNA: TGTGCCAGCTCACGCGGAGAGCCGTACGAGCAGTACTTC.